This TCR beta chain is from a study of OX40 agonist ivuxolimab in advanced cancers. Overall study: Patients were given ivuxolimab, an antibody that agonizes OX40 (CD134). A male proportion of 82.7% was recorded, with mean age approximately 60 years and range about 23 to 90. Partial responses were achieved by three patients: one hepatocellular carcinoma, two cutaneous melanoma.

Profiled with immunoSEQ multiplex PCR; TCRdb holds only in-frame clones, not every one. The repertoire holds roughly 46,000 clones, with roughly 87% as singletons. Overall study findings and caveats: Blood T cells, both CD4+ and CD8+, expanded clonally by week 6 at 0.1 to 3.0 mg/kg.

Germline V lookup: CDR1 SGHKS, CDR2 YYEKEE (reference sequence). This CDR3 has 16 amino acids. The trim removed 0 bases at V and 2 bases at J, leaving 6 bases unmatched. About this clone: Its matching antigen is unknown.

The V gene is TRBV5-5, the J gene TRBJ2-7; 9 positions match TRBD2. The sample was CD4+ or CD8+ T cells sorted from blood, taken in a trial of the OX40 agonist ivuxolimab. The TCR comes from an adult with an advanced solid tumor such as melanoma, head and neck, liver or kidney cancer. The CDR3 protein is CASSLVVVAGAYEQYF. For the CDR3, the DNA is TGTGCCAGCAGCTTGGTCGTGGTAGCGGGAGCCTACGAGCAGTACTTC.